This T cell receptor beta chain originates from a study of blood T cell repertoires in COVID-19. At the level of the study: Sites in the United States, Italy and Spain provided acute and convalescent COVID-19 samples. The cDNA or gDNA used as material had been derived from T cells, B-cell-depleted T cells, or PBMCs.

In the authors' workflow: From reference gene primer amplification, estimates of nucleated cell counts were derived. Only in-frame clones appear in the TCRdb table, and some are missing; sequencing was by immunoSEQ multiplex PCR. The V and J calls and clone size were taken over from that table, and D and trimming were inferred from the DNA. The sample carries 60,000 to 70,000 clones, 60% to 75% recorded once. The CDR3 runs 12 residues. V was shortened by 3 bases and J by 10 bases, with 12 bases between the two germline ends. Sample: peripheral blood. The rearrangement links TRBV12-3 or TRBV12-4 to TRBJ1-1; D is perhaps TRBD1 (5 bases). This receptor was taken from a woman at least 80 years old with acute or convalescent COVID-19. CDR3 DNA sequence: TGTGCCAGCAGTTTGACAGCCCGCGGAGCTTTCTTT. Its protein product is CASSLTARGAFF.